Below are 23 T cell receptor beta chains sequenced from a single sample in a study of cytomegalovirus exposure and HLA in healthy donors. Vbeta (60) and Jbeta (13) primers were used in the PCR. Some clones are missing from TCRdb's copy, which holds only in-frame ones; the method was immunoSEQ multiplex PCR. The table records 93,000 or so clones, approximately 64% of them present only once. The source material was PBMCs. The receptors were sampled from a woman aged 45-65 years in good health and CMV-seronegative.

Written as DNA, the CDR3 is TGTGCCAGTAGTTCCCGGATACAGTATAATTCACCCCTCCACTTT. As protein: CASSSRIQYNSPLHF. The chain has TRBV19 and TRBJ1-6; D is uncertain. This CDR3 region has 15 residues. The germline V and J ends were trimmed by 5 bases and 4 bases, with 12 bases remaining between them. Per germline, CDR1 LNHDA and CDR2 SQIVND (reference sequence).

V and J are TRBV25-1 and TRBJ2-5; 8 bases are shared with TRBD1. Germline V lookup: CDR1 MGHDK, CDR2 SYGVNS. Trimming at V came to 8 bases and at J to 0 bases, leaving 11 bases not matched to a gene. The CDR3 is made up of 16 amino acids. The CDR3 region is CASEIRTGLNQETQYF. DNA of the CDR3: TGTGCCAGCGAAATCCGGACAGGGCTGAACCAAGAGACCCAGTACTTC. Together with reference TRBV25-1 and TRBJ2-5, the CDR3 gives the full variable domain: EADIYQTPRYLVIGTGKKITLECSQTMGHDKMYWYQQDPGMELHLIHYSYGVNSTEKGDLSSESTVSRIRTEHFPLTLESARPSHTSQYLCASEIRTGLNQETQYFGPGTRLLVL.

CDR3 region: CASSVQVEDEQFF. As DNA, the CDR3 is TGCGCCAGCAGTGTGCAGGTTGAAGATGAGCAGTTCTTC. The chain joins TRBV10-1 to TRBJ2-1; D call uncertain. Per the germline V gene, CDR1 is WNHNN and CDR2 is SYGVQD (reference sequence). The CDR3 runs to 13 residues. Trimming shortened V by 4 bases and J by 8 bases, and 12 bases separated the two germline ends.

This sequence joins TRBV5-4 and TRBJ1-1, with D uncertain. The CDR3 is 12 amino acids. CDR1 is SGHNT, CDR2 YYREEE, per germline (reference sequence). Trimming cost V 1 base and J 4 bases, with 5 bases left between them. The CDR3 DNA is TGTGCCAGCAGCTTGCGCGCCACTGAAGCTTTCTTT. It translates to CASSLRATEAFF.

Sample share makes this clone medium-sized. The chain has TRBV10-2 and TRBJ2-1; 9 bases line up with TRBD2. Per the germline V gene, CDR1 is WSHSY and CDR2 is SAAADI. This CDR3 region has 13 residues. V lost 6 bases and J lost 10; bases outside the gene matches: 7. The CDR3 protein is CASRGGTSGEQFF. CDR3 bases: TGCGCCAGCAGGGGGGGAACTAGCGGGGAGCAGTTCTTC.

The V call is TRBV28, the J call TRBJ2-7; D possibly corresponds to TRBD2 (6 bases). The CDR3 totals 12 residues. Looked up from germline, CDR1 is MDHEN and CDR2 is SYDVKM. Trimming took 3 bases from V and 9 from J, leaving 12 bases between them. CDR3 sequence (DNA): TGTGCCAGCAGTTTCCCGGGGAGGTGGCAGTACTTC. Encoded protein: CASSFPGRWQYF.

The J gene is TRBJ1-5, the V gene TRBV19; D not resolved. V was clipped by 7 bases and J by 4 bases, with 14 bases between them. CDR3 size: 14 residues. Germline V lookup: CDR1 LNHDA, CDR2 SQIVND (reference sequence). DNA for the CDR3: TGTGCCAGTACCCTCCTCAGCGGGAATCAGCCCCAGCATTTT. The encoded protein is CASTLLSGNQPQHF. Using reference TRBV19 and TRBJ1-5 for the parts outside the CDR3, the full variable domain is DGGITQSPKYLFRKEGQNVTLSCEQNLNHDAMYWYRQDPGQGLRLIYYSQIVNDFQKGDIAEGYSVSREKKESFPLTVTSAQKNPTAFYLCASTLLSGNQPQHFGDGTRLSIL.

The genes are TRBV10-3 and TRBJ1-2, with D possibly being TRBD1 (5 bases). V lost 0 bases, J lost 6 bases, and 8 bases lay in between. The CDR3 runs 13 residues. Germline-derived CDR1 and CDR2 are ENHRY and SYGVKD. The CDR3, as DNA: TGTGCCATCAGTGAGTCAGGGGAAGATGGCTACACCTTC. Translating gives CAISESGEDGYTF.

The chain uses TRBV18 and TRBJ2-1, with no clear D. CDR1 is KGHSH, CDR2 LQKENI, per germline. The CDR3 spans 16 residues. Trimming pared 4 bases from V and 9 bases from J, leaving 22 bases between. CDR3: CASSQFQGWSGGEQFF. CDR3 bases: TGTGCCAGCTCACAATTCCAAGGCTGGAGTGGCGGTGAGCAGTTCTTC.

This chain's CDR3 is CAWRAQGVTEAFF. The CDR3 DNA is TGTGCCTGGAGAGCACAGGGTGTCACTGAAGCTTTCTTT. The chain couples TRBV30 to TRBJ1-1; D may be TRBD1 (6 bases). Trimming shortened V by 3 bases and J by 4 bases, and 12 bases separated the two germline ends. There are 13 residues in the CDR3. Germline V CDR1 and CDR2: GTSNPN, SVGIG (reference sequence).

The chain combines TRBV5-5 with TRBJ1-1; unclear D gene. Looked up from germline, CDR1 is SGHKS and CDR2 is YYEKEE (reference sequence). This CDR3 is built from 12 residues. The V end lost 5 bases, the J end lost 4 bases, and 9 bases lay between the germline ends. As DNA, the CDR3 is TGTGCCAGCAGTGAGGGATCCACTGAAGCTTTCTTT. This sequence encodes CASSEGSTEAFF.

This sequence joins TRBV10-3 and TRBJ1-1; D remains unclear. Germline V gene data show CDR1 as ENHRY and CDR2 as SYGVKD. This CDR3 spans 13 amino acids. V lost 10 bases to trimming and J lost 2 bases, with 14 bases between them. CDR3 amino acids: CATIELGNTEAFF. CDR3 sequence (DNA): TGTGCCACCATAGAGTTGGGCAACACTGAAGCTTTCTTT.

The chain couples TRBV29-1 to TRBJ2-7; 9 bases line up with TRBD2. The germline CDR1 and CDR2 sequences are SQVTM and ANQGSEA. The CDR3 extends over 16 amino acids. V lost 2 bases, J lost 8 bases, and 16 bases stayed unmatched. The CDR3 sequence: CSVEQSPLAGYPKQYF. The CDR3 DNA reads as TGCAGCGTTGAACAGTCCCCACTAGCGGGTTATCCGAAGCAGTACTTC.

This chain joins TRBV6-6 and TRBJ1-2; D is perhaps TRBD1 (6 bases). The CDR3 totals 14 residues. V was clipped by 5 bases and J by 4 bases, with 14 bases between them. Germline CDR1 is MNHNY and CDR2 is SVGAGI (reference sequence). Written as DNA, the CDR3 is TGTGCCAGCAGTACTCCTGGACAGTCCTATGGCTACACCTTC. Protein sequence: CASSTPGQSYGYTF.

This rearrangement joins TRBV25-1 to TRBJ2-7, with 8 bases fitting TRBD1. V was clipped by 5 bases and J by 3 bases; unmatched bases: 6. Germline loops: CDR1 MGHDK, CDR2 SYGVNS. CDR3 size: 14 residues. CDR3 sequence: CASSNRDRSYEQYF. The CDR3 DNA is TGTGCCAGCAGTAACCGGGACAGGAGCTACGAGCAGTACTTC.

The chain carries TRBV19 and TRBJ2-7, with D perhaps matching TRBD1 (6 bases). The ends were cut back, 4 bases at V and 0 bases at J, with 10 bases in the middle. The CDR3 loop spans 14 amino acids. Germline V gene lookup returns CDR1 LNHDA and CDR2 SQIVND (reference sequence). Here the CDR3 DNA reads TGTGCCAGTAGTACCGGACAGAACTCCTACGAGCAGTACTTC. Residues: CASSTGQNSYEQYF.

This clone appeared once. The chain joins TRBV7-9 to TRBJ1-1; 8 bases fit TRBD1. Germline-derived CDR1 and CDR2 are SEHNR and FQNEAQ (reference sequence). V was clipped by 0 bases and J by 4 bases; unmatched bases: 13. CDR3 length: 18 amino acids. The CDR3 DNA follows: TGTGCCAGCAGCTTAGCGAGGTTGGCAGGGGGCCGAAGCACTGAAGCTTTCTTT. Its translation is CASSLARLAGGRSTEAFF.

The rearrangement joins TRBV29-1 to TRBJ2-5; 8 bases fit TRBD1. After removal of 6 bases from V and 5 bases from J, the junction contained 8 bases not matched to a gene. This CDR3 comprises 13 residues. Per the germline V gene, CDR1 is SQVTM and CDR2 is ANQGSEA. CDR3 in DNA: TGCAGCGTGGACAGGGACTCGGGGGAGACCCAGTACTTC. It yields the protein CSVDRDSGETQYF.

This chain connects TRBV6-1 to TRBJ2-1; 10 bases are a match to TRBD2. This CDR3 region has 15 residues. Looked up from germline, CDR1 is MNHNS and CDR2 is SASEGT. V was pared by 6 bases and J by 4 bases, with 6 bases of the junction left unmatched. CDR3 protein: CASSESGGAYNEQFF. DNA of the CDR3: TGTGCCAGCAGCGAGAGCGGGGGGGCTTACAATGAGCAGTTCTTC.

The CDR3 DNA reads as TGTGCCAGCTCACCTCCTAGCGAAAGCACAGATACGCAGTATTTT. Its protein is CASSPPSESTDTQYF. J is TRBJ2-3 and V is TRBV18; D perhaps matches TRBD2 (6 bases). The CDR3 totals 15 residues. CDR1 and CDR2 from the germline V gene are KGHSH and LQKENI. Trimming pared 3 bases from V and 0 bases from J, leaving 10 bases between.

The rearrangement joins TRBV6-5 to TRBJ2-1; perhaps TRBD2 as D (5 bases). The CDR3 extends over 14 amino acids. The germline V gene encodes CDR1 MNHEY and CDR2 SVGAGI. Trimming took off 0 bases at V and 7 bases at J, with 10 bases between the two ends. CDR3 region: CASSYSNRRNEQFF. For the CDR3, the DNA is TGTGCCAGCAGTTACTCGAATCGGAGGAATGAGCAGTTCTTC.

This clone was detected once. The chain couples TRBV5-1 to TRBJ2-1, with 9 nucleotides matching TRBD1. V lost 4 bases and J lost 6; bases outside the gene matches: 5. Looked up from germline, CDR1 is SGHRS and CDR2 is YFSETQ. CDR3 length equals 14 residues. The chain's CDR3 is CASSTGGLVNEQFF. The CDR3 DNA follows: TGCGCCAGCAGCACAGGGGGCCTGGTCAATGAGCAGTTCTTC.

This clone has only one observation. The CDR3, as DNA: TGTGCCAGCAGCCCGGGGAGCGGGGGACCCTACGAGCAGTACTTC. This encodes CASSPGSGGPYEQYF. The chain combines TRBV5-6 with TRBJ2-5; TRBD2 agrees at 8 bases. The end of the DNA fits TRBJ2-7 better, so the J call may be wrong. CDR1 is SGHDT, CDR2 YYEEEE, per germline. This CDR3 comprises 15 residues.